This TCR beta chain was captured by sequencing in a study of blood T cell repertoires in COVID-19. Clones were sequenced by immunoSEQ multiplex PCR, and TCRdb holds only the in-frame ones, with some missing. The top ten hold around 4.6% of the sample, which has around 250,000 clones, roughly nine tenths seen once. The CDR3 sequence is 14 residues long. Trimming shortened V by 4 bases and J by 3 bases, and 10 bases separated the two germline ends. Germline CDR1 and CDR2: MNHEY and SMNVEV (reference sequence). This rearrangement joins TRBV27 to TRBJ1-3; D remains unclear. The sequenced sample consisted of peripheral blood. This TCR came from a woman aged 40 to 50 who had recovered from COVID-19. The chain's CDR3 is CASSSGVGGNTIYF. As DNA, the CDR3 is TGTGCCAGCAGTTCTGGAGTCGGTGGAAACACCATATATTTT.